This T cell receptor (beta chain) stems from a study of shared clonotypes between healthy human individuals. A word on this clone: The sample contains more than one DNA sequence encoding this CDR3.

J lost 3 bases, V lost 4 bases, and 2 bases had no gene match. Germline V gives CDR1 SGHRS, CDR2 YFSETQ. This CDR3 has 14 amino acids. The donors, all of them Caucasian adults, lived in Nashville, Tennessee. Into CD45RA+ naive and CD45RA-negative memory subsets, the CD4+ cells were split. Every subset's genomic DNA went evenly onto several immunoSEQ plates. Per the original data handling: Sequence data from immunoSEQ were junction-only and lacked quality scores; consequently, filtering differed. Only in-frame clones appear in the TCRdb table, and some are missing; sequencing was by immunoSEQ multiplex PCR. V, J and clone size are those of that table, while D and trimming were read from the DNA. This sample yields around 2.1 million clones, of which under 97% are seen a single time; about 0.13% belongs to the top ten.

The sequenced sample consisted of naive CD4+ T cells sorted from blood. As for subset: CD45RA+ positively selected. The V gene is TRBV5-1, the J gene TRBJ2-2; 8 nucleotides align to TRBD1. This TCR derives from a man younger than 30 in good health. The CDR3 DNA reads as TGCGCCAGCAGCCCGGGACAGGACACCGGGGAGCTGTTTTTT. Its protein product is CASSPGQDTGELFF.